One sample yielded the 29 T cell receptor beta chains listed below, sequenced in a study of T cells in Graves' hyperthyroidism and ophthalmopathy. There were TCR beta CDR3 regions amplified from RNA transcripts. First-round RT-PCR targeting the TCR CDR3 was performed with the HTBI primer set. TCRdb passed the multiplex PCR reads through MiXCR, listing each CDR3 protein once. The sample contains some 700,000 distinct CDR3 sequences, 15% to 20% of which appear only once. The specimen sequenced was blood. Every receptor here comes from a man over 45 with Graves' hyperthyroidism.

The table lists this clonotype with many counts. The rearrangement joins TRBV2 to TRBJ2-5; perhaps D is TRBD1 or TRBD2 (5 bases each). Per the germline V gene, CDR1 is SNHLY and CDR2 is FYNNEI. The germline V and J ends were trimmed by 5 bases and 5 bases, with 12 bases remaining between them. This CDR3 has 13 amino acids. This chain's CDR3 is CASSYGTLETQYF. In DNA form, the CDR3 reads TGTGCCAGCAGTTACGGGACGCTGGAGACCCAGTACTTC.

This clonotype was counted at least ten times. The chain is built from TRBV5-1 and TRBJ2-7, with D perhaps TRBD2 (7 bases). Deletions cut 5 bases from V and 2 bases from J, with 8 bases between. Germline V CDR1 and CDR2: SGHRS, YFSETQ. The CDR3 runs 12 residues. The CDR3: CASRRGPYEQYF. CDR3 sequence (DNA): TGCGCCAGCAGGCGGGGGCCCTACGAGCAGTACTTC.

This clonotype was counted only a few times. This rearrangement joins TRBV28 to TRBJ2-2; a weak D match, TRBD1 (5 bases). The CDR3 loop spans 13 amino acids. The germline V gene has CDR1 MDHEN and CDR2 SYDVKM. V lost 2 bases and J 9 bases, leaving 10 bases between the germline ends. The CDR3 reads CASSLMAGRELFF. CDR3 coding DNA: TGTGCCAGCAGTTTAATGGCAGGGCGGGAGCTGTTTTTT.

This clonotype showed up just a few times. This rearrangement joins TRBV9 to TRBJ2-1, with 8 bases matching TRBD2. Germline assignment: CDR1 SGDLS and CDR2 YYNGEE. The CDR3 totals 17 residues. J gave up 3 bases and V 2 bases, and 10 bases lay outside the gene matches. CDR3 nucleotide sequence: TGTGCCAGCAGCGTCGGGTTAGCGGGAATACTCTACAATGAGCAGTTCTTC. Encoded protein: CASSVGLAGILYNEQFF.

This clonotype came up many times. The genes are TRBV18 and TRBJ2-2; possibly TRBD1 for D (5 bases). CDR3 size: 14 residues. Germline values: CDR1 KGHSH, CDR2 LQKENI. V was pared by 4 bases and J by 1 base, with 7 bases between. Here the CDR3 reads CASSQDRNTGELFF. DNA for the CDR3: TGTGCCAGCTCACAAGACAGGAACACCGGGGAGCTGTTTTTT.

The chain carries TRBV9 and TRBJ1-5; 9 bases line up with TRBD1. CDR1 and CDR2 (germline): SGDLS, YYNGEE. V was clipped by 3 bases and J by 5 bases; unmatched bases: 6. The CDR3 runs to 15 residues. CDR3 protein: CASSAGTGSHQPQHF. As DNA, the CDR3 is TGTGCCAGCAGCGCGGGGACAGGGAGTCATCAGCCCCAGCATTTT.

This clonotype was counted many times. The chain has TRBV11-2 and TRBJ2-7, with 7 positions matching TRBD1. Looked up from germline, CDR1 is SGHAT and CDR2 is FQNNGV. After removal of 0 bases from V and 9 bases from J, the junction contained 8 bases not matched to a gene. The CDR3 is 14 amino acids. CDR3: CASSLDRGKFGQYF. The CDR3 nucleotides are TGTGCCAGCAGCTTAGACAGGGGGAAGTTTGGGCAGTACTTC.

The chain is built from TRBV5-1 and TRBJ2-2; D is unresolved. V lost 6 bases to trimming and J lost 0 bases, with 12 bases between them. There are 15 residues in the CDR3. The germline V gene has CDR1 SGHRS and CDR2 YFSETQ. The CDR3 spells CASTVVTTNTGELFF. Written as DNA, the CDR3 is TGCGCCAGCACCGTAGTGACCACGAACACCGGGGAGCTGTTTTTT.

Details on this clonotype: This may arise from a read error, as a much more abundant clone is one base away. The chain has TRBV5-5 and TRBJ2-7; TRBD2 agrees at 8 bases. This CDR3 region has 15 residues. Per the germline V gene, CDR1 is SGHKS and CDR2 is YYEKEE (reference sequence). CDR3 sequence reads: CASSLVAGGSCEQYF. CDR3 bases: TGTGCCAGCAGCTTGGTGGCGGGAGGCTCCTGCGAGCAGTACTTC.

This clonotype was counted between two and nine times. The chain carries TRBV5-1 and TRBJ2-1, with TRBD2 matching 8 bases. Germline trimming cut 4 bases from V and 0 bases from J; bases unmatched to any gene: 6. The CDR3 has 16 amino acids. Germline V lookup: CDR1 SGHRS, CDR2 YFSETQ. The CDR3 reads CASSGGSGSSYNEQFF. In DNA form, the CDR3 reads TGCGCCAGCAGCGGGGGCAGCGGGAGCTCCTACAATGAGCAGTTCTTC. The full variable domain, with the rest looked up from reference TRBV5-1 and TRBJ2-1, is KAGVTQTPRYLIKTRGQQVTLSCSPISGHRSVSWYQQTPGQGLQFLFEYFSETQRNKGNFPGRFSGRQFSNSRSEMNVSTLELGDSALYLCASSGGSGSSYNEQFFGPGTRLTVL.

This clonotype was counted at least ten times. CDR3 in amino acids: CASSARGGQGYNEQFF. CDR3 sequence (DNA): TGTGCCAGCAGCGCACGAGGGGGACAGGGTTATAATGAGCAGTTCTTC. The chain employs TRBV7-2 and TRBJ2-1; 9 nucleotides line up with TRBD1. The CDR3 loop spans 16 amino acids. Germline V CDR1 and CDR2: SGHTA, FQGNSA. Unmatched junction bases numbered 12, after V lost 5 bases and J lost 7 bases.

The chain recombines TRBV24-1 with TRBJ2-3, with D perhaps TRBD1 or TRBD2 (5 bases each). Germline CDR1 KGHDR, CDR2 SFDVKD. The V end was cut by 12 bases, the J end by 4 bases, with 25 bases between. The CDR3 totals 16 residues. CDR3 nucleotide sequence: TGTGCCCCCTCACTACGGGACCCAGGGCTACCAGATACGCAGTATTTT. Protein sequence: CAPSLRDPGLPDTQYF.

Turning to this clonotype: Being one base from a much bigger clone, this may be a read error. The rearrangement links TRBV7-2 to TRBJ2-2, with TRBD2 identical over 11 bases. With 7 bases clipped from V and 4 bases from J, the junction kept 17 bases outside the gene matches. Germline CDR1 SGHTA, CDR2 FQGNSA. The CDR3 is 19 residues long. This CDR3 is CASTPPGLAEGTGTGELFF. The DNA of the CDR3 is TGTGCCAGCACCCCACCGGGACTAGCGGAAGGGACCGGCACCGGGGAGCTGTTTTTT.

The chain uses TRBV7-3 and TRBJ2-1, with 11 bases matching TRBD2. Germline CDR1 and CDR2: SGHTA and FQGTGA. CDR3 length equals 16 residues. The V and J ends lost 5 bases and 7 bases, in that order; junction bases with no gene match: 10. CDR3 DNA sequence: TGTGCCAGCAGCCCCACCCTGACTAGCGGGAAAAATGAGCAGTTCTTC. Amino acids: CASSPTLTSGKNEQFF.

This clonotype came up a few times. The rearrangement uses TRBV24-1 and TRBJ2-1; 8 bases match TRBD2. CDR3 length equals 14 residues. Germline V gene lookup returns CDR1 KGHDR and CDR2 SFDVKD. After removal of 4 bases from V and 8 bases from J, the junction contained 6 bases not matched to a gene. The CDR3: CATSESGGPHEQFF. CDR3 nucleotide sequence: TGTGCCACCAGTGAAAGCGGGGGCCCCCATGAGCAGTTCTTC.

The table lists this clonotype with many counts. The chain links TRBV24-1 to TRBJ2-7, with 10 bases matching TRBD1. This CDR3 spans 14 amino acids. CDR1 KGHDR and CDR2 SFDVKD come from the germline V gene. V shed 4 bases, J shed 7 bases, and the junction held 6 bases outside the gene matches. The CDR3 region has the DNA TGTGCCACCAGTGACCCCGGGACAGGGGAAGAGCAGTACTTC. It translates to CATSDPGTGEEQYF.

The genes are TRBV29-1 and TRBJ2-7; either TRBD1 or TRBD2 may supply D (5 bases each). Germline-derived CDR1 and CDR2 are SQVTM and ANQGSEA. This CDR3 has 10 residues. V lost 4 bases to trimming and J lost 6 bases, with 7 bases between them. CDR3: CSVGGVEQYF. The DNA of the CDR3 is TGCAGCGTTGGAGGGGTCGAGCAGTACTTC.

Many counts were recorded for this clonotype. V and J are TRBV28 and TRBJ2-1, with D unclear. From germline, CDR1 is MDHEN and CDR2 SYDVKM. V lost 7 bases, J lost 9 bases, and 13 bases lay in between. The CDR3 has 12 residues. The CDR3 region is CASTMGMPEQFF. The DNA for the CDR3 is TGTGCCAGCACGATGGGTATGCCTGAGCAGTTCTTC.

This clonotype has at least ten counts. V is TRBV14 and J is TRBJ2-5; TRBD1 aligns across 9 bases. Trimming took 4 bases from V and 4 from J; bases not matched to a gene: 7. CDR1 is SGHDN and CDR2 is FVKESK in the germline V gene. The CDR3 totals 15 residues. CDR3 sequence (DNA): TGTGCCAGCAGCCGGATCGACAGGGGGAGAGAGACCCAGTACTTC. Amino acid sequence: CASSRIDRGRETQYF. Drawing the rest from reference TRBV14 and TRBJ2-5, the complete variable domain is EAGVTQFPSHSVIEKGQTVTLRCDPISGHDNLYWYRRVMGKEIKFLLHFVKESKQDESGMPNNRFLAERTGGTYSTLKVQPAELEDSGVYFCASSRIDRGRETQYFGPGTRLLVL.

This clonotype was recorded at least ten times. The chain combines TRBV5-5 with TRBJ1-4, with 9 bases matching TRBD1. Per the germline V gene, CDR1 is SGHKS and CDR2 is YYEKEE (reference sequence). With V trimmed by 4 bases and J by 7 bases, 8 bases remained unmatched. The length of the CDR3 is 15 residues. This CDR3 is CASSRSGTGLEKLFF. CDR3 nucleotide sequence: TGTGCCAGCAGCCGTTCGGGGACAGGGCTTGAAAAACTGTTTTTT. Full variable domain (outside the CDR3, taken from reference TRBV5-5 and TRBJ1-4): DAGVTQSPTHLIKTRGQQVTLRCSPISGHKSVSWYQQVLGQGPQFIFQYYEKEERGRGNFPDRFSARQFPNYSSELNVNALLLGDSALYLCASSRSGTGLEKLFFGSGTQLSVL.

This clonotype was seen many times. The V gene is TRBV28, the J gene TRBJ1-6; 8 nucleotides align to TRBD1. The germline V gene has CDR1 MDHEN and CDR2 SYDVKM. V was clipped by 5 bases and J by 8 bases; unmatched bases: 8. The CDR3 runs to 15 residues. The CDR3 here is CASSPSDRAYSPLHF. The CDR3 bases are TGTGCCAGCAGTCCCTCGGACAGGGCTTATTCACCCCTCCACTTT.

The V gene is TRBV29-1, the J gene TRBJ2-1; 10 bases line up with TRBD1. The germline V gene has CDR1 SQVTM and CDR2 ANQGSEA. J lost 5 bases, V lost 1 base, and 8 bases had no gene match. The CDR3 covers 16 residues. The CDR3 DNA sequence: TGCAGCGTTGAAGGGGGGGGACAGGGGAACCACAATGAGCAGTTCTTC. This gives the protein CSVEGGGQGNHNEQFF.

This clonotype was detected a few times. This chain links TRBV7-2 with TRBJ1-1; D remains ambiguous. Trimming shortened V by 5 bases and J by 4 bases, and 26 bases separated the two germline ends. The CDR3 is 18 amino acids. Germline V lookup: CDR1 SGHTA, CDR2 FQGNSA. The DNA for the CDR3 is TGTGCCAGCAGCCCCGATTGGGAGGCGCCGGTCGAGGGCACTGAAGCTTTCTTT. It specifies CASSPDWEAPVEGTEAFF. Full variable domain (rest looked up from reference TRBV7-2 and TRBJ1-1): GAGVSQSPSNKVTEKGKDVELRCDPISGHTALYWYRQSLGQGLEFLIYFQGNSAPDKSGLPSDRFSAERTGGSVSTLTIQRTQQEDSAVYLCASSPDWEAPVEGTEAFFGQGTRLTVV.

The chain joins TRBV3-1 to TRBJ2-1; 7 positions match TRBD1. J lost 13 bases, V lost 4 bases, and 19 bases had no gene match. Looked up from germline, CDR1 is LGHDT and CDR2 is YNNKEL (reference sequence). CDR3 length: 16 residues. CDR3 sequence reads: CASSPPRQGTASPQFF. The CDR3 DNA follows: TGTGCCAGCAGCCCGCCTCGACAGGGCACGGCATCGCCTCAGTTCTTC.

The CDR3 bases are TGTGCCAGTAGTATAGAAGCGGGGTACAATGAGCAGTTCTTC. Residues: CASSIEAGYNEQFF. The chain has TRBV19 and TRBJ2-1, with 7 bases identical to TRBD2. V was pared by 0 bases and J by 4 bases, with 0 bases of the junction left unmatched. The germline CDR1 and CDR2 sequences are LNHDA and SQIVND (reference sequence). The length of the CDR3 is 14 residues.

This clonotype showed up just a few times. Given a much more abundant clone one base away, this may be a read error. The chain carries TRBV6-1 and TRBJ2-3; D is unresolved. This CDR3 is 12 amino acids long. The germline V gene encodes CDR1 MNHNS and CDR2 SASEGT. V was pared by 3 bases and J by 2 bases, with 3 bases between. CDR3 bases: TGTGCCAGCAGTGACTTCACAGATACGCAGTATTTT. Amino acids: CASSDFTDTQYF.

This clonotype was seen only a few times. The chain carries TRBV4-3 and TRBJ2-5; TRBD2 agrees at 12 bases. The V gene end was trimmed by 4 bases and the J gene end by 5 bases; junction bases not matched to a gene: 8. Germline V gene sequence: CDR1 LGHNA, CDR2 YSLEER. The CDR3 covers 16 residues. The CDR3 coding sequence is TGCGCCAGCAGCCGACTAGCGGGAGAGGATAGGGAGACCCAGTACTTC. The encoded protein is CASSRLAGEDRETQYF.

There are a few counts of this clonotype. The J gene is TRBJ1-2, the V gene TRBV30; D uncertain. Germline V gene sequence: CDR1 GTSNPN, CDR2 SVGIG (reference sequence). The CDR3 is 13 amino acids. The germline V and J ends were trimmed by 3 bases and 4 bases, with 12 bases remaining between them. Here the CDR3 DNA reads TGTGCCTGGAGCGCCGGGATGCTCTATGGCTACACCTTC. Its protein is CAWSAGMLYGYTF.

This clonotype was seen repeatedly, ten times or more. The rearrangement joins TRBV28 to TRBJ1-5; 8 bases map to TRBD1. There are 16 residues in the CDR3. Germline CDR1 reads MDHEN; CDR2 reads SYDVKM. V lost 4 bases and J lost 3; bases outside the gene matches: 8. The CDR3 region has the DNA TGTGCCAGCAGTTCCCCCGGACAGGGTCTCAATCAGCCCCAGCATTTT. This translates into CASSSPGQGLNQPQHF.